This T cell receptor beta chain derives from a study of metastatic and nonmetastatic thyroid tumors (dated by TCRdb to the early 2020s). Some background on the complete study: Repertoires from peripheral blood and from tumor or nodule tissue samples of malignant and benign thyroid patients were compared.

The receptor library was made with PCR. Data came from an Illumina HiSeq 4000. High-throughput sequencing was used to profile the TCR beta-chain CDR3 region of each patient. The paper's processing steps were these. A classifier to discriminate distant-metastatic papillary thyroid cancer patients was built from CDR3 differences across clinicopathological groups. The Shannon index was used to assess repertoire diversity, and the Morisita-Horn index was used to assess tumor-blood repertoire similarity. TCRdb reworked the public reads: Q25 trimming with fastp, MiXCR clone assembly, productive beta chains retained. The V and J calls and clone size come from TCRdb's table, not from the authors' own analysis. Here the sample has some 40,000 clones; approximately 17% occur a single time. Of the sample, roughly an eighth falls within the top ten clones. Broad study findings and their caveats: In both blood and tumor samples, TCR beta diversity was reported to be significantly higher in malignant tumors than in benign nodules.

For CDR1 and CDR2, the germline V gene lists MNHNS and SASEGT. Germline trimming: 7 bases from V, 5 bases from J; junction bases outside gene matches: 11. Spanning cysteine to phenylalanine, the CDR3 consists of 14 amino acids. The CDR3 DNA has 42 bases and is translated from base 1. By how much of the sample it makes up, this clone is medium-sized (0.01 to 0.1%). Its antigen is not yet known. No qualities accompany the bases; no much larger clone lies one base away. No treatment had been received by any patient before thyroid surgery. Patient clinical samples collected from about 2012 to 2018 were retrospectively analysed using T-cell receptor beta sequencing.

This receptor was obtained from a female donor with papillary thyroid cancer or a benign thyroid nodule (not recorded which). Some clones in this sample may be carry-over from other donors' samples. Recombination connected TRBV6-1 to TRBJ2-7; TRBD1 matches 7 bases in the middle. The sample was tumor tissue. The CDR3 corresponds to CASIPIGGLHEQYF. The bases are TGTGCCAGCATTCCCATAGGGGGCTTACACGAGCAGTACTTC.